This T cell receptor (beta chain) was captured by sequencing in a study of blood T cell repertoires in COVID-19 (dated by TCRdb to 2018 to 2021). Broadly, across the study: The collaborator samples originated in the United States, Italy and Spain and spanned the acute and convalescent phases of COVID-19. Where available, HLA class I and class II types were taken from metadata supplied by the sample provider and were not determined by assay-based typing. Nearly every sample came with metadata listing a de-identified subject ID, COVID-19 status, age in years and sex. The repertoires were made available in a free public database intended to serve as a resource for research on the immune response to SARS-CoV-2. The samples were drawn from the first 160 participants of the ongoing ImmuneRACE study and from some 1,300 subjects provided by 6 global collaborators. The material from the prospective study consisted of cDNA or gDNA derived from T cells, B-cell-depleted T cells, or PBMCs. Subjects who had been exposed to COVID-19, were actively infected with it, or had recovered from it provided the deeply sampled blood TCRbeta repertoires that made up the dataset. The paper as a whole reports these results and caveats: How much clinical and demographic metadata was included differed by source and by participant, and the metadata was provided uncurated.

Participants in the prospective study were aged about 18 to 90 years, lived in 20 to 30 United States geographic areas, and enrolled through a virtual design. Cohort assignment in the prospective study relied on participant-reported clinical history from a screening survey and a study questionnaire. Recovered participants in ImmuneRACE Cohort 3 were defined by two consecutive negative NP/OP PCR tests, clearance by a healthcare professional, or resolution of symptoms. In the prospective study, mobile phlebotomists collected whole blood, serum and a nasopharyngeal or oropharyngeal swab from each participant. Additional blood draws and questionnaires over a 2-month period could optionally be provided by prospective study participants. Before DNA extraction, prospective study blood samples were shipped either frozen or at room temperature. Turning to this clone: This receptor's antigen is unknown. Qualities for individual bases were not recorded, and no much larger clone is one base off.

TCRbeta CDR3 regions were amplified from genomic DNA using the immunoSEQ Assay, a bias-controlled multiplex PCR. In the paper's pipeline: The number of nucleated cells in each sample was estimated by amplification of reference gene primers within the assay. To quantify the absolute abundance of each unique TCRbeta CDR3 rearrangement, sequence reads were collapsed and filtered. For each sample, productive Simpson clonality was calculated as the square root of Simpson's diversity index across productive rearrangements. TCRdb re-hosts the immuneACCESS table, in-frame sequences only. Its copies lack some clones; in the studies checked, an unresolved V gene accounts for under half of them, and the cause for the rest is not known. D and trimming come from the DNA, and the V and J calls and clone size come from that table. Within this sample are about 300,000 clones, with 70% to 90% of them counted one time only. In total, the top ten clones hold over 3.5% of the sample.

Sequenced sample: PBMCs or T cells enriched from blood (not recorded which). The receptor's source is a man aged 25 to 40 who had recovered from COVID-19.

The nucleotides are TGTGCCAGCAGTGAGGACAGGGACGTTCCTAGCTCCTACAATGAGCAGTTCTTC. Its translation reads: CASSEDRDVPSSYNEQFF. In this chain, TRBV2 is recombined with TRBJ2-1, with 8 bases in between that match TRBD1. The CDR3 holds 18 amino acids from the cysteine to the phenylalanine. The only DNA kept is the CDR3, 54 bases in frame from the first base. From a lookup of the germline V gene, CDR1 and CDR2 are SNHLY and FYNNEI. Relative to germline, V is missing 3 bases and J is missing 0 bases, with 10 bases of the junction outside any gene match.